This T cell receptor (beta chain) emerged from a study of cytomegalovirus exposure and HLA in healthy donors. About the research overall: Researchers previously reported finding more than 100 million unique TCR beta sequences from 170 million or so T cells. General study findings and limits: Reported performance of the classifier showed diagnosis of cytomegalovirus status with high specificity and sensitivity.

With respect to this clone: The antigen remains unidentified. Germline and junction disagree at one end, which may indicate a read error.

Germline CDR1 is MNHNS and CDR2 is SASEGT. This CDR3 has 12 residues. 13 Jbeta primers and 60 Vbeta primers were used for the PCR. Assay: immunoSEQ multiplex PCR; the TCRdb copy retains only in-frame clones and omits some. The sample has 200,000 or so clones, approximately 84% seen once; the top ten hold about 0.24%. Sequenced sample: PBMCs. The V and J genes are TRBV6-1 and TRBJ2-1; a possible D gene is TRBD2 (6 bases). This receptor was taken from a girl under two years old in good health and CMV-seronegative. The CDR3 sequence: CASSEERVEQFF. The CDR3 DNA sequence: TGTGCCAGCAGCGAAGAGCGGGTTGAGCAGTTCTTC.